The 20 T cell receptor beta chains reported below all come from one sample, sequenced in a study of T cell changes during pregnancy in multiple sclerosis. Produced via immunoSEQ multiplex PCR; TCRdb's table is partial and in-frame only. The data show roughly 66,000 clones, over 80% seen once. Sequencing was performed on peripheral blood, taken in the first trimester of pregnancy. These receptors were obtained from a female donor with multiple sclerosis, enrolled in a pregnancy study.

This clone was counted a single time. J is TRBJ1-5 and V is TRBV19; possible D gene TRBD1, 5 bases. This CDR3 is built from 16 residues. Per the germline V gene, CDR1 is LNHDA and CDR2 is SQIVND (reference sequence). The V and J ends lost 5 bases and 0 bases respectively, with 14 bases between them. DNA of the CDR3: TGTGCCAGTAGTCCCCGGACATTTTATAGCAATCAGCCCCAGCATTTT. Translating gives CASSPRTFYSNQPQHF. Looking up the rest from reference TRBV19 and TRBJ1-5 gives the full variable domain: DGGITQSPKYLFRKEGQNVTLSCEQNLNHDAMYWYRQDPGQGLRLIYYSQIVNDFQKGDIAEGYSVSREKKESFPLTVTSAQKNPTAFYLCASSPRTFYSNQPQHFGDGTRLSIL.

CDR3 residues: CASTIDGGNYGYTF. In nucleotides, the CDR3 is TGTGCCAGCACCATCGATGGAGGGAACTATGGCTACACCTTC. This rearrangement joins TRBV7-9 to TRBJ1-2; no clear D. The CDR3 is made up of 14 amino acids. Trimming removed 7 bases at V and 2 bases at J, with 14 bases between. Germline loops: CDR1 SEHNR, CDR2 FQNEAQ (reference sequence).

A word on this clone: A read error may account for a junction end that differs from germline. The rearrangement uses TRBV7-9 and TRBJ2-7; D is undetermined. The CDR3 runs 13 residues. CDR1 SEHNR and CDR2 FQNEAQ come from the germline V gene (reference sequence). CDR3: CTSSLMSSYEQYF. In DNA form, the CDR3 reads TGTACCAGCAGCTTAATGAGCTCCTACGAGCAGTACTTC.

The chain has TRBV19 and TRBJ1-4; 8 bases fit TRBD1. This CDR3 contains 14 residues. Germline trimming cut 5 bases from V and 6 bases from J; bases unmatched to any gene: 5. Germline assignment: CDR1 LNHDA and CDR2 SQIVND (reference sequence). Written as DNA, the CDR3 is TGTGCCAGTAGTCGGACAGGGAGTTATGAAAAACTGTTTTTT. The encoded protein is CASSRTGSYEKLFF.

This chain uses TRBV2 with TRBJ2-7; possible D gene TRBD1, 6 bases. The CDR3 loop spans 16 amino acids. CDR1 and CDR2 from the germline V gene are SNHLY and FYNNEI. The V end lost 2 bases, the J end lost 3 bases, and 17 bases lay between the germline ends. The CDR3 DNA is TGTGCCAGCAGTGAACGGGCACCAAGGGGGATCTACGAGCAGTACTTC. It encodes CASSERAPRGIYEQYF.

This clone appeared a single time. The chain carries TRBV18 and TRBJ2-1, with D perhaps TRBD1 (6 bases). The CDR3 covers 13 residues. With 2 bases removed from V and 4 bases from J, the gap between germline ends came to 6 bases. Germline CDR1 reads KGHSH; CDR2 reads LQKENI. Here the CDR3 DNA reads TGTGCCAGCTCACCAGGACAGTACAATGAGCAGTTCTTC. Amino acid sequence: CASSPGQYNEQFF. The whole variable domain, filled in from reference TRBV18 and TRBJ2-1, reads NAGVMQNPRHLVRRRGQEARLRCSPMKGHSHVYWYRQLPEEGLKFMVYLQKENIIDESGMPKERFSAEFPKEGPSILRIQQVVRGDSAAYFCASSPGQYNEQFFGPGTRLTVL.

The J gene is TRBJ2-7, the V gene TRBV7-9; D uncertain. V was cut by 3 bases and J by 4 bases, with 7 bases left in between. CDR3 length equals 12 residues. Germline lookup yields CDR1 SEHNR and CDR2 FQNEAQ (reference sequence). The CDR3 bases are TGTGCCAGCAGCTTTCAGCGTTACGAGCAGTACTTC. This encodes CASSFQRYEQYF.

The chain combines TRBV9 with TRBJ2-1, with D possibly matching TRBD2 (6 bases). Trimming shortened V by 4 bases and J by 0 bases, and 11 bases separated the two germline ends. The CDR3 extends over 15 amino acids. Germline CDR1 reads SGDLS; CDR2 reads YYNGEE. DNA of the CDR3: TGTGCCAGCAGCAAGGCGGGAAGCTCCTACAATGAGCAGTTCTTC. Protein: CASSKAGSSYNEQFF.

The chain is built from TRBV6-5 and TRBJ2-1; 8 bases are a match to TRBD2. The CDR3 length is 15 residues. The V gene's germline CDR1 is MNHEY and CDR2 SVGAGI. V was pared by 4 bases and J by 6 bases, with 8 bases of the junction left unmatched. The CDR3 protein is CASSSLAGAPNEQFF. The CDR3 nucleotides are TGTGCCAGCAGTTCTCTAGCGGGCGCTCCCAATGAGCAGTTCTTC.

The V and J genes are TRBV13 and TRBJ1-3; D not certain. CDR1 is PRHDT and CDR2 is FYEKMQ in the germline V gene (reference sequence). This CDR3 is built from 18 residues. Trimming took off 0 bases at V and 1 base at J, with 16 bases between the two ends. The CDR3 bases are TGTGCCAGCAGCTTAGGCGTGGTCAGGACTACTTCTGGAAACACCATATATTTT. Its translation is CASSLGVVRTTSGNTIYF.

CDR3 region: CASSLQARGGPFNEQFF. The CDR3 nucleotides are TGTGCCAGCAGCCTCCAGGCGAGGGGAGGTCCGTTCAATGAGCAGTTCTTC. The V and J genes are TRBV11-2 and TRBJ2-1; D is perhaps TRBD2 (6 bases). The CDR3 is 17 residues long. Trimming stripped 5 bases from V and 6 bases from J, with 23 bases between. CDR1 is SGHAT, CDR2 FQNNGV, per germline.

The chain employs TRBV13 and TRBJ1-2, with 8 bases aligning to TRBD1. Germline assignment: CDR1 PRHDT and CDR2 FYEKMQ (reference sequence). This CDR3 has 14 amino acids. After removal of 1 base from V and 7 bases from J, the junction contained 5 bases not matched to a gene. CDR3 in amino acids: CASSLVAGGSGYTF. Written as DNA, the CDR3 is TGTGCCAGCAGCTTAGTGGCAGGGGGCTCTGGCTACACCTTC.

The V and J genes are TRBV19 and TRBJ2-7; maybe TRBD2 (6 bases). The CDR3 is 15 amino acids. From germline, CDR1 is LNHDA and CDR2 SQIVND (reference sequence). V lost 4 bases, J lost 0 bases, and 13 bases lay in between. CDR3 bases: TGTGCCAGTAGTACCCGCGGGGAAAGCTCCTACGAGCAGTACTTC. Translation: CASSTRGESSYEQYF.

V usage is TRBV4-3 and J usage is TRBJ1-1, with 8 bases aligning to TRBD1. CDR3 length: 13 residues. V lost 0 bases and J lost 9; bases outside the gene matches: 3. Looked up from germline, CDR1 is LGHNA and CDR2 is YSLEER. As DNA, the CDR3 is TGCGCCAGCAGCCAAGATCGGGACAGGCAAGCTTTCTTT. Translating gives CASSQDRDRQAFF.

The V gene is TRBV7-3, the J gene TRBJ2-2, with D unclear. Trimming pared 1 base from V and 6 bases from J, leaving 6 bases between. Germline V gives CDR1 SGHTA, CDR2 FQGTGA. The CDR3 is 13 residues long. For the CDR3, the DNA is TGTGCCAGCAGCTTAAGACAATCCGGGGAGCTGTTTTTT. It translates to CASSLRQSGELFF.

This clone was observed a single time. The chain is built from TRBV4-1 and TRBJ1-2; D is uncertain. With 1 base removed from V and 2 bases from J, the gap between germline ends came to 14 bases. The CDR3 is made up of 16 amino acids. Germline V gene lookup returns CDR1 MGHRA and CDR2 YSYEKL. The CDR3 region has the DNA TGCGCCAGCAGCCAAGGCCGGAACAGCAGGAACTATGGCTACACCTTC. Its protein is CASSQGRNSRNYGYTF.

V and J are TRBV6-1 and TRBJ2-1, with 8 nucleotides matching TRBD2. The V segment lost 4 bases and the J segment 4 bases; nucleotides outside the gene matches: 15. The length of the CDR3 is 18 residues. In germline, CDR1 is MNHNS, CDR2 SASEGT. CDR3 amino acids: CASSVGSGSQKGYNEQFF. The DNA for the CDR3 is TGTGCCAGCAGTGTGGGGAGCGGGAGCCAGAAAGGGTACAATGAGCAGTTCTTC.

The V gene is TRBV5-1, the J gene TRBJ2-3, with D uncertain. Trimming took off 0 bases at V and 4 bases at J, with 6 bases between the two ends. Germline V lookup: CDR1 SGHRS, CDR2 YFSETQ. The CDR3 runs to 13 residues. The CDR3 DNA reads TGCGCCAGCAGCTTGGATCTCGCAGATACGCAGTATTTT. This codes for CASSLDLADTQYF.

The J gene is TRBJ1-1, the V gene TRBV15; no clear D gene. This CDR3 has 13 residues. The ends were cut back, 1 base at V and 2 bases at J, with 5 bases in the middle. The germline CDR1 and CDR2 sequences are LNHNV and YYDKDF (reference sequence). The CDR3 spells CATSRATNTEAFF. CDR3 in DNA: TGTGCCACCAGCAGAGCAACAAACACTGAAGCTTTCTTT.

The genes are TRBV2 and TRBJ2-5; TRBD1 might be the D (5 bases). Between the trimmed V and J ends, which lost 8 bases and 5 bases, there was a span of 15 bases. The V gene's germline CDR1 is SNHLY and CDR2 FYNNEI. The CDR3 is 13 residues long. In nucleotides, the CDR3 is TGTGCCAGCCTTTTGGGGCCTTTGGAGACCCAGTACTTC. Translating gives CASLLGPLETQYF.